Listed here are 16 T cell receptor beta chains from one sample, sequenced in a study of T cells after yellow fever vaccination. MiXCR, applied by TCRdb to the 5' RACE reads, yields one record per CDR3 protein. The data hold some 400,000 distinct CDR3 sequences, with roughly a sixth observed a single time. This specimen consisted of PBMCs, obtained before the yellow fever booster vaccination. These receptors came from a man aged 18 to 29 who received the YFV17D yellow fever vaccine.

This sequence joins TRBV28 and TRBJ2-7, with 12 nucleotides matching TRBD2. After removal of 5 bases from V and 1 base from J, the junction contained 6 bases not matched to a gene. The CDR3 spans 16 residues. CDR1 and CDR2 from the germline V gene are MDHEN and SYDVKM. CDR3 sequence: CASSPSGGEKSYEQYV. CDR3 DNA: TGTGCCAGCAGTCCTAGCGGGGGGGAAAAGTCCTACGAGCAGTACGTC.

The chain uses TRBV18 and TRBJ2-7; D is unresolved. CDR3 size: 14 residues. Deletions cut 3 bases from V and 3 bases from J, with 12 bases between. The V gene's germline CDR1 is KGHSH and CDR2 LQKENI. This CDR3 is CASSPDVALYEQYF. As DNA, the CDR3 is TGTGCCAGCTCACCGGATGTAGCTCTCTACGAGCAGTACTTC.

This clonotype was detected only a few times. The chain joins TRBV2 to TRBJ2-1, with unresolved D. V dropped 2 bases and J dropped 14 bases, with 7 bases sitting between them. The CDR3 covers 10 residues. Looked up from germline, CDR1 is SNHLY and CDR2 is FYNNEI. The CDR3 sequence is CASSERWEFF. CDR3 coding DNA: TGTGCCAGCAGTGAACGGTGGGAGTTCTTC.

This chain connects TRBV11-2 to TRBJ2-3; D unclear. The germline V gene encodes CDR1 SGHAT and CDR2 FQNNGV. Trimming took 5 bases from V and 6 from J, leaving 6 bases between them. CDR3 length: 11 amino acids. The CDR3 DNA is TGTGCCAGCAGCCACCTGGATACGCAGTATTTT. Its translation is CASSHLDTQYF.

The chain uses TRBV5-1 and TRBJ1-3; D is ambiguous. With 7 bases removed from V and 1 base from J, the gap between germline ends came to 12 bases. The CDR3 is 14 residues long. Germline CDR1 and CDR2: SGHRS and YFSETQ. The CDR3 coding sequence is TGCGCCAGCGGGGAGCGGTCATCTGGAAACACCATATATTTT. This translates into CASGERSSGNTIYF.

The chain uses TRBV5-1 and TRBJ2-3; perhaps TRBD2 as D (6 bases). CDR1 is SGHRS, CDR2 YFSETQ, per germline. The CDR3 is 16 residues long. V lost 4 bases to trimming and J lost 5 bases, with 20 bases between them. CDR3 region: CASSQRRTLGGDTQYF. In DNA, the CDR3 is TGCGCCAGCAGCCAGAGGCGTACCCTCGGGGGAGATACGCAGTATTTT.

This chain uses TRBV20-1 with TRBJ2-2; 7 nucleotides match TRBD1. CDR1 and CDR2 (germline): DFQATT, SNEGSKA (reference sequence). Germline trimming cut 6 bases from V and 1 base from J; bases unmatched to any gene: 8. The length of the CDR3 is 15 residues. The CDR3, as DNA: TGCAGTGCCCCGACAGGGACCCTGAACACCGGGGAGCTGTTTTTT. It translates to CSAPTGTLNTGELFF.

This clonotype was counted only a few times. The chain has TRBV6-5 and TRBJ2-3; D might be TRBD2 (7 bases). The germline CDR1 and CDR2 sequences are MNHEY and SVGAGI. The CDR3 contains 14 residues. V shed 2 bases and J shed 4 bases, with 10 bases lying between them. The CDR3 protein is CASSYGGGSDTQYF. The CDR3 nucleotides read TGTGCCAGCAGTTACGGCGGGGGCTCAGATACGCAGTATTTT.

This clonotype occurred a few times. The gene calls are TRBV5-1 and TRBJ2-1; D not resolved. The CDR3 loop spans 12 amino acids. The V and J ends lost 1 base and 8 bases respectively, with 7 bases between them. Germline loops: CDR1 SGHRS, CDR2 YFSETQ. CDR3 loop: CASSLLGHEQFF. CDR3 DNA: TGCGCCAGCAGCTTGTTAGGGCATGAGCAGTTCTTC.

The table lists this clonotype with a few counts. This rearrangement joins TRBV7-2 to TRBJ1-2; TRBD1 might be the D (5 bases). Trimming took off 1 base at V and 8 bases at J, with 17 bases between the two ends. CDR3 size: 15 residues. The germline V gene has CDR1 SGHTA and CDR2 FQGNSA. CDR3 sequence: CASSLEGTPYGGYTF. The CDR3 DNA sequence: TGTGCCAGCAGCTTAGAAGGGACCCCCTATGGAGGCTACACCTTC. Supplemented by reference TRBV7-2 and TRBJ1-2, the full variable domain reads GAGVSQSPSNKVTEKGKDVELRCDPISGHTALYWYRQSLGQGLEFLIYFQGNSAPDKSGLPSDRFSAERTGGSVSTLTIQRTQQEDSAVYLCASSLEGTPYGGYTFGSGTRLTVV.

This clonotype was observed a few times. The chain combines TRBV6-6 with TRBJ1-3; no definite D call. V gave up 1 base and J gave up 0 bases, with 7 bases separating them. CDR1 MNHNY and CDR2 SVGAGI come from the germline V gene (reference sequence). The CDR3 runs 15 residues. CDR3 sequence reads: CASSYWEDSGNTIYF. CDR3 coding DNA: TGTGCCAGCAGTTACTGGGAAGACTCTGGAAACACCATATATTTT.

The DNA of the CDR3 is TGCGCCAGCAGCCAAGCAAAGGGGCCCGTAAATCAGCCCCAGCATTTT. This encodes CASSQAKGPVNQPQHF. V gene TRBV4-1 combines with J gene TRBJ1-5; perhaps TRBD1 as D (5 bases). CDR3 size: 16 residues. Deletions cut 1 base from V and 4 bases from J, with 14 bases between. Germline V gene sequence: CDR1 MGHRA, CDR2 YSYEKL.

This clonotype was observed a few times. The gene calls are TRBV5-1 and TRBJ2-2; 7 bases align to TRBD1. The CDR3 has 15 amino acids. Germline V lookup: CDR1 SGHRS, CDR2 YFSETQ. The V segment lost 6 bases and the J segment 1 base; nucleotides outside the gene matches: 6. In DNA, the CDR3 is TGCGCCAGCAACCAACAGGGGAGGAACACCGGGGAGCTGTTTTTT. This sequence encodes CASNQQGRNTGELFF. Drawing the rest from reference TRBV5-1 and TRBJ2-2, the complete variable domain is KAGVTQTPRYLIKTRGQQVTLSCSPISGHRSVSWYQQTPGQGLQFLFEYFSETQRNKGNFPGRFSGRQFSNSRSEMNVSTLELGDSALYLCASNQQGRNTGELFFGEGSRLTVL.

This clonotype occurred a few times. The chain employs TRBV4-3 and TRBJ2-2; maybe TRBD2 (5 bases). V was shortened by 1 base and J by 6 bases, with 9 bases between the two germline ends. CDR1 LGHNA and CDR2 YSLEER come from the germline V gene. The CDR3 consists of 14 residues. The DNA for the CDR3 is TGCGCCAGCAGCCAAGGCGCACTAGCCGGGGAGCTGTTTTTT. This translates into CASSQGALAGELFF.

The J gene is TRBJ1-2, the V gene TRBV7-2; 8 bases match TRBD1. The CDR3 length is 18 residues. J lost 4 bases, V lost 1 base, and 14 bases had no gene match. CDR1 is SGHTA and CDR2 is FQGNSA in the germline V gene. CDR3 in DNA: TGTGCCAGCAGCTTAGTGGGGTTTGGGCAGGGGGCGAGCTATGGCTACACCTTC. Encoded protein: CASSLVGFGQGASYGYTF.

This clonotype was found a few times. The chain has TRBV3-1 and TRBJ2-7; D ambiguous. The CDR3 consists of 18 residues. CDR1 is LGHDT, CDR2 YNNKEL, per germline (reference sequence). Deletions cut 2 bases from V and 3 bases from J, with 23 bases between. The CDR3 region has the DNA TGTGCCAGCAGCCAATCGACCCTCAAGGCAGGCCATAACTACGAGCAGTACTTC. Translating gives CASSQSTLKAGHNYEQYF.